The present T cell receptor (beta chain) was sequenced within a study of neurological immune-mediated disorders. This clonotype is classed as medium-sized. The junction differs from germline at one of its ends, possibly a read error. TCRdb reprocessed the 5' RACE reads with MiXCR, giving one entry per CDR3 protein. The sample contains 25,000 to 35,000 distinct CDR3 sequences, approximately 6% of which appear only once. The sequencing sample was made of CD4+ T cells from blood. This clonotype originated in a woman aged 45-65 years in good health.

The CDR3 DNA sequence: TGTGCCAGCAGTCCGGGACAGACATTC. It yields the protein CASSPGQTF. This chain uses TRBV12-3 or TRBV12-4 with TRBJ2-7, with TRBD1 identical over 7 bases. The CDR3 runs 9 residues.